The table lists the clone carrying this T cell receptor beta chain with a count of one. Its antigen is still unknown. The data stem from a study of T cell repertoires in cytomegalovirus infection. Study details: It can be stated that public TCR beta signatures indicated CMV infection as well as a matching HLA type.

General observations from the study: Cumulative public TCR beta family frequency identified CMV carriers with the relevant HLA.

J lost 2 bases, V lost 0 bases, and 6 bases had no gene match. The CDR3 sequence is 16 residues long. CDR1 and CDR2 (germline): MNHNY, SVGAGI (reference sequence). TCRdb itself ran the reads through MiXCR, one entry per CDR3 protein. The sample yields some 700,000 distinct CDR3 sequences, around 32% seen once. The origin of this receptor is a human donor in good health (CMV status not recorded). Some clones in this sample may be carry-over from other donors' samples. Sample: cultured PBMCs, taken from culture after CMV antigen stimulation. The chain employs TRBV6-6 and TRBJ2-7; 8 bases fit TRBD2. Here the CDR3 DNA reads TGTGCCAGCAGTTACTCGGGCTCCGGGAGGGCCTACGAGCAGTACTTC. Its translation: CASSYSGSGRAYEQYF.